Detailed here is one T cell receptor beta chain. Its target is unknown. This record comes from a study of T cell responses to AZD1222 COVID-19 vaccine. Libraries were prepared by immunoSEQ multiplex PCR; TCRdb keeps only in-frame clonotypes and omits some of them. The table records some 170,000 clones, 90% to 95% of them present only once. J gave up 0 bases and V 5 bases, and 0 bases lay outside the gene matches. CDR1 is KGHSH, CDR2 LQKENI, per germline. The CDR3 has 16 amino acids. General study results and limits: Across spike, vaccine-associated CD4 TCRs were found, dominant at 160-218 and 743-854. Only a handful of people who got AZD1222 tested seropositive at baseline.

This receptor was taken from an adult in good health. The V call is TRBV18, the J call TRBJ2-1; 14 bases match TRBD2. The specimen comprised peripheral blood, sampled on day 0 of AZD1222 vaccination. CDR3 loop: CASSGTSGSSYNEQFF. CDR3 bases: TGTGCCAGCTCAGGGACTAGCGGGAGCTCCTACAATGAGCAGTTCTTC.